These T cell receptor beta chains were read from a single sample in a study of T cells after yellow fever vaccination. TCRdb re-derived calls from the 5' RACE reads in MiXCR, one entry per CDR3 protein. The sample consists of around 600,000 distinct CDR3 sequences, 10% to 15% of them appearing once. The sample in question was PBMCs, obtained on the day of the yellow fever booster vaccination. Receptors were obtained from a man aged 25 to 40 who received the YFV17D yellow fever vaccine. The CDR3 runs from the conserved cysteine through the conserved F or W. A D gene is named only where the DNA matches it firmly. Clone size, where shown, is once, few, many, or a class for clones that have expanded.

>many|TRBJ2-1|TRBV4-3|TRBD1
CASSQTGTGVNEQFF
TGTGCCAGCAGCCAAACCGGGACAGGGGTAAATGAGCAGTTCTTC
>many|TRBJ2-1|TRBV5-1|.
CASSLGDTVDEQFF
TGCGCCAGCAGCCTTGGGGACACGGTGGATGAGCAGTTCTTC
>.|TRBJ1-1|TRBV7-8|.
CASKYTPGRDTEAFF
TGTGCCAGCAAATACACTCCAGGGAGGGACACTGAAGCTTTCTTT
>few|TRBJ2-7|TRBV29-1|.
CSARTGPEQYF
TGCAGCGCTCGAACAGGGCCCGAGCAGTACTTC
>few|TRBJ2-3|TRBV20-1|.
CSARHRDTQYF
TGCAGTGCTAGGCATCGGGATACGCAGTATTTT
>.|TRBJ2-1|TRBV18|.
CASSPPSENEQFF
TGTGCCAGCTCACCACCCAGTGAGAATGAGCAGTTCTTC
>.|TRBJ2-1|TRBV20-1|.
CSARAQSYNEQFF
TGCAGTGCCCGCGCGCAGTCCTACAATGAGCAGTTCTTC
>.|TRBJ2-7|TRBV6-2/TRBV6-3|TRBD1
CASSYSAGTGGNYEQYF
TGTGCCAGCAGTTACTCCGCCGGGACAGGGGGTAACTACGAGCAGTACTTC
>few|TRBJ2-7|TRBV21-1|.
CASSRPTGWGEQYF
TGTGCCAGCAGCAGACCGACAGGGTGGGGCGAGCAGTACTTC
>few|TRBJ2-7|TRBV20-1|TRBD2
CSASDGLAGVNEQYF
TGCAGTGCTAGCGACGGACTAGCGGGAGTCAACGAGCAGTACTTC
>few|TRBJ2-7|TRBV5-5|.
CASSHLDSMTYEQYF
TGTGCCAGCAGCCACTTGGACAGCATGACCTACGAGCAGTACTTC
>few|TRBJ2-1|TRBV6-2/TRBV6-3|.
CASSYSHSRRDNEQFF
TGTGCCAGCAGTTACTCCCATTCCAGGCGAGACAATGAGCAGTTCTTC
>few|TRBJ2-1|TRBV6-5|TRBD1
CASSYTSDRGSNEQFF
TGTGCCAGCAGTTACACTTCGGACAGGGGTTCCAATGAGCAGTTCTTC
>.|TRBJ1-1|TRBV6-5|.
CASSYGSLAAEAFF
TGTGCCAGCAGTTACGGCAGCCTCGCCGCTGAAGCTTTCTTT
>few|TRBJ2-7|TRBV29-1|TRBD2
CSVERLAGAEQYF
TGCAGCGTTGAGCGGCTAGCGGGGGCCGAGCAGTACTTC
>few|TRBJ2-3|TRBV5-1|TRBD2
CASGSGTRTDTQYF
TGCGCCAGCGGATCCGGGACTAGAACAGATACGCAGTATTTT
>.|TRBJ2-2|TRBV5-6|TRBD1
CASSVIIPGQGAIGELFF
TGTGCCAGCAGCGTCATAATCCCGGGACAGGGGGCTATCGGGGAGCTGTTTTTT
>.|TRBJ1-6|TRBV7-6|.
CASSLGANRNSPLHF
TGTGCCAGCAGCTTAGGCGCGAATCGAAATTCACCCCTCCACTTT
>few|TRBJ2-3|TRBV11-1|.
CASSSPASGTEGGTDTQYF
TGTGCCAGCAGCTCGCCGGCCTCCGGGACCGAAGGTGGCACAGATACGCAGTATTTT
>.|TRBJ2-5|TRBV12-3/TRBV12-4|TRBD2
CASMASGQTQYF
TGTGCCAGCATGGCTAGCGGCCAGACCCAGTACTTC
>few|TRBJ2-3|TRBV5-1|.
CASSRDIPDTQYF
TGCGCCAGCAGCCGGGACATCCCGGATACGCAGTATTTT
>few|TRBJ1-5|TRBV30|.
CAWSVIGSVNQPQHF
TGTGCCTGGAGTGTAATTGGGTCAGTGAATCAGCCCCAGCATTTT
>.|TRBJ2-3|TRBV28|.
CASRAPGSTDTQYF
TGTGCCAGCAGAGCCCCCGGCAGCACAGATACGCAGTATTTT
>.|TRBJ2-2|TRBV27|.
CASSFYIGAGELFF
TGTGCCAGCAGTTTCTACATTGGCGCCGGGGAGCTGTTTTTT
>few|TRBJ1-1|TRBV5-1|.
CASSSRPSAEAFF
TGCGCCAGCAGCTCCAGACCAAGCGCTGAAGCTTTCTTT
>.|TRBJ2-1|TRBV7-2|.
CASSLSGTRANEQFF
TGTGCCAGCAGCTTATCTGGGACGAGAGCCAATGAGCAGTTCTTC
>once|TRBJ2-2|TRBV18|TRBD2
CASSPRGLAGVNTGELFF
TGTGCCAGCTCACCACGCGGACTAGCGGGAGTAAACACCGGGGAGCTGTTTTTT
>few|TRBJ1-3|TRBV12-3/TRBV12-4|.
CASSHQGSVSGNTIYF
TGTGCCAGCAGCCATCAGGGGTCTGTCTCTGGAAACACCATATATTTT
>few|TRBJ2-7|TRBV5-1|.
CASSLVGRVGDEQYF
TGCGCCAGCAGCTTGGTAGGTCGGGTCGGGGACGAGCAGTACTTC
>few|TRBJ2-1|TRBV28|.
CASTPPRLEQFF
TGTGCCAGCACCCCGCCGCGTCTTGAGCAGTTCTTC
>few|TRBJ1-4|TRBV20-1|.
CSARDVGRNEKLFF
TGCAGTGCTAGAGATGTCGGCCGGAATGAAAAACTGTTTTTT
>few|TRBJ2-3|TRBV5-4|.
CASSFKGGDTQYF
TGTGCCAGCAGCTTTAAGGGCGGAGATACGCAGTATTTT
>.|TRBJ2-6|TRBV12-3/TRBV12-4|.
CATRDSGANVLTF
TGTGCCACGCGGGACTCTGGGGCCAACGTCCTGACTTTC
>many|TRBJ1-1|TRBV7-9|.
CASNDGGRNTEAFF
TGTGCCAGCAACGACGGGGGGAGGAACACTGAAGCTTTCTTT
>.|TRBJ1-5|TRBV18|.
CASSPSSEPQHF
TGTGCCAGCTCCCCCTCCTCAGAGCCCCAGCATTTT
>.|TRBJ2-7|TRBV7-2|TRBD2
CASSFASRTSGRVEQYF
TGTGCCAGCAGCTTCGCTTCTAGGACTAGCGGGAGGGTGGAGCAGTACTTC
>few|TRBJ2-5|TRBV9|TRBD2
CASSPEASGSRGETQYF
TGTGCCAGCAGCCCAGAGGCTAGCGGGTCCCGGGGGGAGACCCAGTACTTC
>.|TRBJ2-1|TRBV11-2|TRBD2
CASSPWASGEGSYNEQFF
TGTGCCAGCAGCCCCTGGGCTAGCGGGGAAGGCTCCTACAATGAGCAGTTCTTC
>.|TRBJ2-2|TRBV28|.
CASSSGAANTGELFF
TGTGCCAGCAGTTCAGGGGCCGCGAACACCGGGGAGCTGTTTTTT
>many|TRBJ1-3|TRBV5-1|.
CASGQGSSGNTIYF
TGCGCCAGCGGGCAAGGGAGCTCTGGAAACACCATATATTTT
>many|TRBJ2-5|TRBV3-1|TRBD2
CASSQPRTSGKETQYF
TGTGCCAGCAGCCAGCCTAGGACTAGCGGAAAAGAGACCCAGTACTTC
>.|TRBJ2-1|TRBV19|.
CASSFGDNYNEQFF
TGTGCCAGTAGTTTCGGGGACAACTACAATGAGCAGTTCTTC
>few|TRBJ2-1|TRBV7-2|TRBD2
CASSLGEVAGSHNEQFF
TGTGCCAGCAGCTTAGGGGAGGTAGCGGGATCACACAATGAGCAGTTCTTC
>.|TRBJ2-7|TRBV29-1|TRBD1
CSVFSGQGISEQYF
TGCAGCGTTTTTTCAGGACAGGGAATAAGCGAGCAGTACTTC
>.|TRBJ2-1|TRBV6-1|TRBD2
CASSSTSGRVFDEQFF
TGTGCCAGCAGCTCGACTAGCGGGAGGGTGTTTGATGAGCAGTTCTTC
>few|TRBJ1-4|TRBV9|TRBD1
CASSGQGSEKLFF
TGTGCCAGCAGCGGACAGGGTAGTGAAAAACTGTTTTTT
>few|TRBJ2-7|TRBV5-1|TRBD1
CASSSGQHEQYF
TGCGCCAGCAGCTCGGGACAGCACGAGCAGTACTTC
>.|TRBJ1-2|TRBV19|.
CATSLLGRGYTF
TGTGCCACTTCCCTTCTGGGACGGGGCTACACCTTC
>.|TRBJ1-1|TRBV18|.
CASSPSAVNTEAFF
TGTGCCAGCTCACCCAGCGCAGTGAACACTGAAGCTTTCTTT
>many|TRBJ1-5|TRBV12-3/TRBV12-4|.
CASSFRGAGNQPQHF
TGTGCCAGCAGTTTTCGAGGGGCCGGCAATCAGCCCCAGCATTTT
>.|TRBJ1-2|TRBV14|.
CASSRDVNYGYTF
TGTGCCAGCAGCCGCGACGTTAACTATGGCTACACCTTC
>.|TRBJ2-7|TRBV20-1|TRBD1
CSARVGQSAVRYEQYF
TGCAGTGCTAGAGTGGGACAGTCGGCGGTACGCTACGAGCAGTACTTC
>.|TRBJ2-3|TRBV4-3|.
CASSQRRTDTQYF
TGCGCCAGCAGCCAACGCCGGACAGATACGCAGTATTTT
>.|TRBJ2-3|TRBV5-1|TRBD2
CASSLGESGRTTDTQYF
TGCGCCAGCAGCTTGGGAGAGAGCGGGAGGACCACAGATACGCAGTATTTT
>many|TRBJ2-3|TRBV7-2|.
CASSLLGGASRTDTQYF
TGTGCCAGCAGCTTACTTGGAGGAGCTTCCCGCACAGATACGCAGTATTTT
>many|TRBJ2-3|TRBV12-3/TRBV12-4|TRBD2
CASSLRAGGYSDTQYF
TGTGCCAGCAGCCTAAGAGCGGGAGGTTATTCAGATACGCAGTATTTT